The 32 T cell receptor beta chains in this list originate from one sample, sequenced in a study of beta chain features in type 1 diabetes. The authors reverse transcribed all of the isolated RNA, so sequencing captured expressed TCRB transcripts. The method was immunoSEQ multiplex PCR; TCRdb's version includes in-frame clones alone and lacks a portion of them. Here the sample spans about 360,000 clones, over 9.5% being singletons. The specimen sequenced was naive CD4+ T cells from blood. The receptors stem from a young man in good health.

This clone was picked up a small number of times. The chain combines TRBV7-3 with TRBJ2-5, with a weak D call TRBD1 (5 bases). Trimming stripped 2 bases from V and 6 bases from J, with 10 bases between. Per germline, CDR1 SGHTA and CDR2 FQGTGA. This CDR3 contains 13 residues. CDR3 sequence (DNA): TGTGCCAGCAGCTTAGAAGGGGCCCAGACCCAGTACTTC. Translation gives CASSLEGAQTQYF.

CDR3 protein: CASSLGLRDYEQYF. Here the CDR3 DNA reads TGTGCCAGCAGCTTAGGTCTGAGGGACTACGAGCAGTACTTC. This chain joins TRBV7-2 and TRBJ2-7, with TRBD2 as a possible D gene (5 bases). Germline CDR1 and CDR2: SGHTA and FQGNSA. The V end lost 1 base, the J end lost 3 bases, and 10 bases lay between the germline ends. This CDR3 has 14 residues.

V and J are TRBV7-3 and TRBJ2-2, with 7 positions matching TRBD1. Germline assignment: CDR1 SGHTA and CDR2 FQGTGA. The CDR3 is made up of 14 amino acids. V dropped 5 bases and J dropped 5; count of bases not matched to a gene: 5. The chain's CDR3 is CASSPTTGTGELFF. The CDR3 DNA follows: TGTGCCAGCAGCCCCACGACAGGGACCGGGGAGCTGTTTTTT.

The chain employs TRBV30 and TRBJ1-3, with D uncertain. Germline CDR1 and CDR2: GTSNPN and SVGIG (reference sequence). Trimming removed 4 bases from V and 4 bases from J, with 5 bases in between. This CDR3 is 11 amino acids long. The CDR3 DNA is TGTGCCTGGAAACGGGGAAACACCATATATTTT. Translation: CAWKRGNTIYF.

The CDR3 DNA is TGTGCCAGCAGCTTAGACAGGTCGGAGACCCAGTACTTC. Translating gives CASSLDRSETQYF. The rearrangement uses TRBV7-2 and TRBJ2-5, with a possible D match to TRBD1 (5 bases). This CDR3 has 13 residues. Trimming removed 1 base from V and 5 bases from J, with 8 bases in between. Germline CDR1 and CDR2: SGHTA and FQGNSA. Based on the CDR3 plus reference TRBV7-2 and TRBJ2-5, the full variable domain is GAGVSQSPSNKVTEKGKDVELRCDPISGHTALYWYRQSLGQGLEFLIYFQGNSAPDKSGLPSDRFSAERTGGSVSTLTIQRTQQEDSAVYLCASSLDRSETQYFGPGTRLLVL.

This clone was seen only a few times. Sequence at one end of the junction differs from germline and may be a read error. V gene TRBV28 combines with J gene TRBJ2-7, with D perhaps TRBD1 (7 bases). Germline CDR1 and CDR2: MDHEN and SYDVKM. This CDR3 is built from 12 residues. The CDR3 DNA follows: TGTGCCAGCGGGGGGACAGCCTTACTCGTGGACTTC. It translates to CASGGTALLVDF.

This clone showed up just a few times. This chain connects TRBV5-4 to TRBJ1-1; the D gene is possibly TRBD1 (5 bases). The CDR3 totals 15 residues. Per germline, CDR1 SGHNT and CDR2 YYREEE (reference sequence). Trimming took 3 bases from V and 1 from J, leaving 13 bases between them. This chain's CDR3 is CASSSRRGQNTEAFF. CDR3 bases: TGTGCCAGCAGCTCCCGGAGGGGCCAGAACACTGAAGCTTTCTTT.

This clone was detected a few times. The chain is built from TRBV4-2 and TRBJ2-5; 9 bases match TRBD2. Germline CDR1 is LGHNA and CDR2 is YNFKEQ. With V trimmed by 1 base and J by 5 bases, 5 bases remained unmatched. The length of the CDR3 is 15 residues. Written as DNA, the CDR3 is TGTGCCAGCAGCCAAGCTGTAGCGGGGGTGGAGACCCAGTACTTC. It is translated as CASSQAVAGVETQYF.

The chain has TRBV5-6 and TRBJ1-2; 8 bases are shared with TRBD1. V gave up 6 bases and J gave up 5 bases; unmatched junction bases: 15. This CDR3 is 16 amino acids long. Germline V gives CDR1 SGHDT, CDR2 YYEEEE. DNA for the CDR3: TGTGCCAGCATTTTTGGAACGGCAGGGGGCGGGTATGGCTACACCTTC. Translation: CASIFGTAGGGYGYTF. The whole variable domain, filled in from reference TRBV5-6 and TRBJ1-2, reads DAGVTQSPTHLIKTRGQQVTLRCSPKSGHDTVSWYQQALGQGPQFIFQYYEEEERQRGNFPDRFSGHQFPNYSSELNVNALLLGDSALYLCASIFGTAGGGYGYTFGSGTRLTVV.

The chain employs TRBV28 and TRBJ1-1; maybe TRBD1 (6 bases). Trimming shortened V by 9 bases and J by 2 bases, and 10 bases separated the two germline ends. CDR1 and CDR2 from the germline V gene are MDHEN and SYDVKM. This CDR3 is 12 amino acids long. The CDR3 is CASQQGNTEAFF. The CDR3 nucleotides read TGTGCCAGTCAACAGGGAAACACTGAAGCTTTCTTT.

This rearrangement joins TRBV4-1 to TRBJ2-7; 7 bases fit TRBD2. After removal of 2 bases from V and 6 bases from J, the junction contained 4 bases not matched to a gene. The germline gives CDR1 MGHRA, CDR2 YSYEKL. This CDR3 is 13 amino acids long. CDR3 sequence reads: CASSQPWGGEQYF. In DNA, the CDR3 is TGCGCCAGCAGCCAACCTTGGGGGGGCGAGCAGTACTTC.

This sequence joins TRBV4-2 and TRBJ2-7; 10 nucleotides line up with TRBD2. Germline assignment: CDR1 LGHNA and CDR2 YNFKEQ. The ends lost 4 bases at V and 1 base at J; junction bases unmatched: 7. This CDR3 is 16 amino acids long. CDR3 sequence (DNA): TGTGCCAGCAGCCTCATGACTAGCGGGCCTTCCTACGAGCAGTACTTC. Translated: CASSLMTSGPSYEQYF.

This clone was counted a few times. This sequence joins TRBV18 and TRBJ1-5, with 10 bases fitting TRBD1. This CDR3 is 16 amino acids long. Germline V gene sequence: CDR1 KGHSH, CDR2 LQKENI. Trimming at V came to 5 bases and at J to 4 bases, leaving 8 bases not matched to a gene. Here the CDR3 reads CASSSGQGGFNQPQHF. The CDR3 DNA is TGTGCCAGCTCATCAGGACAGGGGGGTTTTAATCAGCCCCAGCATTTT.

In its sample, this clone was seen a few times. The chain uses TRBV5-6 and TRBJ1-4; no clear D. V was pared by 2 bases and J by 3 bases, with 11 bases between. CDR1 and CDR2 from the germline V gene are SGHDT and YYEEEE. This CDR3 comprises 15 residues. For the CDR3, the DNA is TGTGCCAGCAGCTTCAGAGGGAATGCTAATGAAAAACTGTTTTTT. Translating gives CASSFRGNANEKLFF.

This clone turned up a few times. The chain is built from TRBV2 and TRBJ1-1; unclear D gene. Per germline, CDR1 SNHLY and CDR2 FYNNEI. The CDR3 is 11 amino acids. The V and J ends lost 7 bases and 7 bases respectively, with 10 bases between them. The chain's CDR3 is CASNQEVEAFF. CDR3 coding DNA: TGTGCCAGCAACCAGGAAGTTGAAGCTTTCTTT.

J is TRBJ1-4 and V is TRBV25-1; 8 bases align to TRBD1. Unmatched junction bases numbered 1, after V lost 1 base and J lost 6 bases. The CDR3 runs 14 residues. Germline-derived CDR1 and CDR2 are MGHDK and SYGVNS. CDR3 DNA: TGTGCCAGCAGTGAATCCAGGGGGCATGAAAAACTGTTTTTT. Protein product: CASSESRGHEKLFF. Complete variable domain (other parts from reference TRBV25-1 and TRBJ1-4): EADIYQTPRYLVIGTGKKITLECSQTMGHDKMYWYQQDPGMELHLIHYSYGVNSTEKGDLSSESTVSRIRTEHFPLTLESARPSHTSQYLCASSESRGHEKLFFGSGTQLSVL.

In this sample, this clone turned up a few times. The chain combines TRBV28 with TRBJ2-1; 10 bases align to TRBD2. With V trimmed by 8 bases and J by 7 bases, 17 bases remained unmatched. The germline V gene has CDR1 MDHEN and CDR2 SYDVKM. This CDR3 is built from 17 residues. The CDR3 coding sequence is TGTGCCAGCCCAATAGCGGGAGGCCTACAGGGGAGTAATGAGCAGTTCTTC. Its protein product is CASPIAGGLQGSNEQFF.

The rearrangement uses TRBV6-5 and TRBJ2-1; the D gene is possibly TRBD2 (5 bases). The V gene lost 1 base and the J gene lost 4 bases, with 14 bases spanning the gap. The CDR3 length is 16 residues. Germline V gene data show CDR1 as MNHEY and CDR2 as SVGAGI. CDR3 nucleotide sequence: TGTGCCAGCAGTTACTTCCGCGGTACTAGTTACAATGAGCAGTTCTTC. This gives the protein CASSYFRGTSYNEQFF.

This clone was seen more than once but under ten times. The chain links TRBV29-1 to TRBJ1-1, with 9 nucleotides matching TRBD1. The CDR3 extends over 14 amino acids. The junction had 5 bases not matched to a gene; V was cut back by 2 bases and J by 4 bases. Germline assignment: CDR1 SQVTM and CDR2 ANQGSEA. Written as DNA, the CDR3 is TGCAGCGTTGAAACAGGGGGCCTGGGCACTGAAGCTTTCTTT. Translated, it gives CSVETGGLGTEAFF.

This clone occurred a few times. The chain joins TRBV28 to TRBJ1-6; 8 nucleotides line up with TRBD1. V was pared by 8 bases and J by 6 bases, with 3 bases of the junction left unmatched. The germline V gene encodes CDR1 MDHEN and CDR2 SYDVKM. The CDR3 extends over 13 amino acids. CDR3 nucleotide sequence: TGTGCCAGCCGGACAGGGATTAATTCACCCCTCCACTTT. Translating gives CASRTGINSPLHF.

This clone was picked up a small number of times. The J gene is TRBJ2-7, the V gene TRBV5-1; D gene unclear. The CDR3 has 13 residues. Trimming removed 0 bases from V and 5 bases from J, with 9 bases in between. From germline, CDR1 is SGHRS and CDR2 YFSETQ. The CDR3: CASSLDTLDEQYF. The CDR3 bases are TGCGCCAGCAGCTTGGACACCCTAGACGAGCAGTACTTC.

The V call is TRBV5-4, the J call TRBJ2-5, with TRBD2 matching 7 bases. The CDR3 spans 17 residues. The ends lost 3 bases at V and 2 bases at J; junction bases unmatched: 13. CDR1 SGHNT and CDR2 YYREEE come from the germline V gene (reference sequence). The CDR3 region is CASSYRPGGRRQETQYF. The CDR3 DNA reads TGTGCCAGCAGCTATCGCCCGGGAGGACGGCGACAAGAGACCCAGTACTTC.

This clone has only a few counts. DNA of the CDR3: TGTGCCAGCAGCGCCCGGGACAGGGATTATGGCTACACCTTC. Protein: CASSARDRDYGYTF. The chain carries TRBV9 and TRBJ1-2; 9 nucleotides match TRBD1. CDR1 is SGDLS, CDR2 YYNGEE, per germline. The CDR3 consists of 14 residues. Trimming at V came to 3 bases and at J to 5 bases, leaving 5 bases not matched to a gene.

This clone showed up just a few times. This chain connects TRBV6-6 to TRBJ2-7, with 7 bases matching TRBD2. Per germline, CDR1 MNHNY and CDR2 SVGAGI (reference sequence). The CDR3 covers 13 residues. Trimming took 10 bases from V and 6 from J; bases not matched to a gene: 12. CDR3 bases: TGTGCCATCACTCTGGGGGAGGGTTCCGAGCAGTACTTC. Its protein is CAITLGEGSEQYF.

This chain connects TRBV11-3 to TRBJ2-1, with 10 bases that match TRBD2. The CDR3 length is 15 residues. Germline trimming cut 5 bases from V and 7 bases from J; bases unmatched to any gene: 8. Germline CDR1 is SGHNT and CDR2 is YENEEA. The CDR3 nucleotides are TGTGCCAGCAGCCTGAGGACTAGCGGAAAGAATGAGCAGTTCTTC. It specifies CASSLRTSGKNEQFF.

This clone has only a few counts. This chain connects TRBV7-2 to TRBJ2-6, with D perhaps matching TRBD2 (6 bases). The germline V and J ends were trimmed by 2 bases and 4 bases, with 15 bases remaining between them. The CDR3 totals 17 residues. Germline V gives CDR1 SGHTA, CDR2 FQGNSA. As DNA, the CDR3 is TGTGCCAGCAGCTTAACCGGGACTTTAGCAGGGGCCAACGTCCTGACTTTC. Protein product: CASSLTGTLAGANVLTF.

V usage is TRBV21-1 and J usage is TRBJ1-1. TRBV21-1 is a documented pseudogene. This CDR3 spans 15 amino acids. The CDR3 sequence is CASSNHPRRDTEAFF. The CDR3 DNA is TGTGCCAGCAGCAACCATCCCCGACGGGACACTGAAGCTTTCTTT.

This clone was counted only a few times. The chain employs TRBV7-9 and TRBJ2-2; weak D call: TRBD1 (6 bases). The germline V gene has CDR1 SEHNR and CDR2 FQNEAQ (reference sequence). Trimming shortened V by 4 bases and J by 2 bases, and 8 bases separated the two germline ends. The CDR3 loop spans 14 amino acids. Here the CDR3 reads CASSWDTNTGELFF. In DNA, the CDR3 is TGTGCCAGCAGCTGGGACACTAACACCGGGGAGCTGTTTTTT.

This sequence joins TRBV28 and TRBJ2-3; D perhaps matches TRBD2 (6 bases). Germline V gene data show CDR1 as MDHEN and CDR2 as SYDVKM. The CDR3 length is 13 residues. The V and J ends lost 6 bases and 1 base respectively, with 8 bases between them. The CDR3 DNA reads as TGTGCCAGCAGCCCGGGGGGCACAGATACGCAGTATTTT. Translating gives CASSPGGTDTQYF.

This clone was detected a few times. The chain combines TRBV14 with TRBJ2-1; perhaps TRBD1 as D (5 bases). V lost 4 bases to trimming and J lost 9 bases, with 22 bases between them. CDR3 length: 16 amino acids. Germline CDR1 and CDR2: SGHDN and FVKESK. CDR3 sequence: CASSPIRAGRHGEQFF. CDR3 bases: TGTGCCAGCAGCCCGATTCGGGCAGGGCGGCACGGTGAGCAGTTCTTC.

This chain joins TRBV7-3 and TRBJ2-7; 7 bases align to TRBD1. Trimming removed 2 bases from V and 4 bases from J; junction bases left unmatched: 8. The germline gives CDR1 SGHTA, CDR2 FQGTGA. CDR3 length: 15 residues. CDR3 sequence: CASSLRPGQEYEQYF. In nucleotides, the CDR3 is TGTGCCAGCAGCTTACGCCCCGGACAGGAGTACGAGCAGTACTTC.

The chain links TRBV4-3 to TRBJ2-7, with TRBD2 matching 9 bases. V trimming: 0 bases; J trimming: 1 base; junction bases outside the gene matches: 13. Germline loops: CDR1 LGHNA, CDR2 YSLEER. This CDR3 region has 19 residues. As DNA, the CDR3 is TGCGCCAGCAGCCAAGATTTTAGGGTAGCGGGGGTAAGGTCCTACGAGCAGTACTTC. This gives the protein CASSQDFRVAGVRSYEQYF.